This is a list of T cell receptor beta chains from one sample in a study of graft-versus-host responses after intestinal transplantation. TCRdb's table, derived via immunoSEQ multiplex PCR, lists solely in-frame clones and lacks some. The sample has some 10,000 clones, around 92% seen once. The sequences come from PBMCs, collected 68 days after transplant. These receptors were taken from a human patient who received an intestinal transplant, so some T cells may come from the graft donor. Both conserved end residues are part of each CDR3. A D gene is named only where the DNA matches it firmly.

v_call d_call cdr3_aa
TRBV28 TRBD2 CASSSPAGGPGEQYF
TRBV11-1 - CASSSWGDYEQYF
TRBV11-1 - CASRSKGRQFF
TRBV2 TRBD1 CASSDGDSPVGYTF
TRBV4-1 - CASSQEARGNYGYTF
TRBV6-4 - CASSDSGEADTQYF
TRBV15 TRBD2 CATSRVSWTSGTGELFF
TRBV28 - CASSFGQYSNQPQHF
TRBV4-1 - CASSQRTGQDTQYF
TRBV11-2 TRBD2 CASSPPGLATYNEQFF
TRBV7-2 - CASSLFGGAAGNTIYF
TRBV12-2 - CASRFLRDRITNYGYTF
TRBV27 - CASSLSTLYEQYF
TRBV5-6 - CASSLTGRGGLAGELFF
TRBV4-2 - CASSQQRSGSYNEQFF
TRBV5-6 - CASSEFKGGENYGYTF
TRBV19 - CASRFARVASPLHF
TRBV19 - CASSITLGEQYF
TRBV6-1 - CASSELWVKETQYF
TRBV6-1 - CASSELWVKETQYF
TRBV4-1 - CASSQVRGEQFF
TRBV19 - CASSRGYNEQFF
TRBV5-1 TRBD2 CASSLEGGGLNIQYF
TRBV6-5 - CASSRDSAVNEQFF
TRBV2 - CASSDSLALYNEQFF
TRBV18 TRBD2 CASSPFTREGPYEQYF
TRBV7-2 - CASSPEDLPEAFF
TRBV7-9 - CASSSLNQPQHF
TRBV6-5 - CASSYLQGYNEKLFF
TRBV4-3 TRBD2 CASSPSRASGIEQFF
TRBV2 TRBD1 CAGSGYRGSYEQYF
TRBV25-1 TRBD1 CASSESGTGLYVQYF
TRBV6-1 TRBD1 CASREYLQGGNQPQHF
TRBV5-4 TRBD2 CASSLAGLAGGQETQYF
TRBV19 - CASRLNTIYF
TRBV7-8 TRBD2 CASSLVPSGRAMGGDTQYF
TRBV4-3 TRBD2 CASSQEVTSGSEQYF
TRBV9 TRBD2 CASSASGSTDTQYF
TRBV19 TRBD1 CASSIGGQEKNIQYF
TRBV14 - CASSQGEAHHTEAFF
TRBV7-6 - CASSWSRDTAGAGNYNEQFF
TRBV6-5 - CASSDTGNRETQYF
TRBV2 - CASSPLVEQYF
TRBV10-2 - CASSLMGEQFF
TRBV28 - CASSWLGAAVSMDTEAFF
TRBV2 TRBD2 CASSSMAGDVKETQYF
TRBV4-2 - CASSLQRDQPQHF
TRBV5-6 - CASVWGTHADTQYF